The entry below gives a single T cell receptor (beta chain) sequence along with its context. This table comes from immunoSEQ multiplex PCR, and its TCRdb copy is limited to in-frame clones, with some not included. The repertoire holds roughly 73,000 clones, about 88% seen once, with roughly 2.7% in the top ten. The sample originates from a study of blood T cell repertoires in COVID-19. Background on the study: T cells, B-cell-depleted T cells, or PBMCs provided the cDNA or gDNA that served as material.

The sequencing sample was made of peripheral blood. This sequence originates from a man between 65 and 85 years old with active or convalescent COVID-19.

The CDR3 DNA reads as TGTGCCAGCAGTACCGGGACACCCCCCCATAACAATCAGCCCCAGCATTTT. This gives the protein CASSTGTPPHNNQPQHF. The chain recombines TRBV2 with TRBJ1-5; TRBD1 might be the D (6 bases). The ends were cut back, 5 bases at V and 3 bases at J, with 20 bases in the middle. The V gene's germline CDR1 is SNHLY and CDR2 FYNNEI. The CDR3 spans 17 residues.